Listed below are T cell receptor beta chains from one sample, sequenced in a study of blood T cell repertoires in COVID-19. Clones were read by immunoSEQ multiplex PCR, and TCRdb kept only the in-frame ones, dropping some. The table includes approximately 230,000 clones, about 91% detected once. Sequenced sample: peripheral blood. These receptors were collected from a woman in her 30s with COVID-19, enrolled during active disease. The CDR3 runs from the conserved cysteine through the conserved F or W. D genes are given only for firm matches. Some rows have no size entry. The others give once, few or many, or a class for an expanded clone.

J: TRBJ2-5; V: TRBV19; size: NA; D: TRBD1; CDR3: CASSIKLGTGGTQYF; DNA: TGTGCCAGTAGTATTAAATTAGGGACAGGGGGGACCCAGTACTTC
J: TRBJ2-3; V: TRBV5-4; size: NA; D: NA; CDR3: CASSLRDFTDTQYF; DNA: TGTGCCAGCAGCTTGCGAGATTTCACAGATACGCAGTATTTT
J: TRBJ2-1; V: TRBV4-1; size: NA; D: NA; CDR3: CASRSLISRINVSEQFF; DNA: TGCGCCAGCAGGTCCCTTATCAGTCGGATCAACGTTAGCGAGCAGTTCTTC
J: TRBJ1-2; V: TRBV24-1; size: NA; D: NA; CDR3: CATSDQDGIYGYTF; DNA: TGTGCCACCAGTGACCAGGACGGGATCTATGGCTACACCTTC
J: TRBJ2-2; V: TRBV7-9; size: NA; D: NA; CDR3: CASSLAGGMNTGELFF; DNA: TGTGCCAGCAGCTTAGCCGGGGGAATGAACACCGGGGAGCTGTTTTTT
J: TRBJ1-4; V: TRBV11-2; size: NA; D: NA; CDR3: CASSLDAAGLGEKLFF; DNA: TGTGCCAGCAGCTTAGATGCGGCCGGACTGGGGGAAAAACTGTTTTTT
J: TRBJ1-2; V: TRBV7-2; size: NA; D: TRBD1; CDR3: CASSAGTGNYGYTF; DNA: TGTGCCAGCAGCGCTGGGACAGGGAACTATGGCTACACCTTC
J: TRBJ2-5; V: TRBV5-1; size: NA; D: TRBD2; CDR3: CASSRGLAGEEETQYF; DNA: TGCGCCAGCAGCCGGGGACTAGCGGGAGAGGAAGAGACCCAGTACTTC
J: TRBJ2-7; V: TRBV10-3; size: NA; D: TRBD1; CDR3: CAISDTRTGAYEQYF; DNA: TGTGCCATCAGCGATACGAGGACAGGGGCCTACGAGCAGTACTTC
J: TRBJ1-2; V: TRBV6-2/TRBV6-3; size: NA; D: NA; CDR3: CASSDRQNYGYTF; DNA: TGTGCCAGCAGTGATCGACAGAACTATGGCTACACCTTC
J: TRBJ2-1; V: TRBV15; size: NA; D: NA; CDR3: CATSRDLGGPHIDNEQFF; DNA: TGTGCCACCAGCAGAGATCTAGGCGGCCCGCACATTGACAATGAGCAGTTCTTC
J: TRBJ2-7; V: TRBV6-6; size: once; D: NA; CDR3: CASSYPADSGAYEQYF; DNA: TGTGCCAGCAGTTACCCGGCGGACAGTGGGGCCTACGAGCAGTACTTC
J: TRBJ1-1; V: TRBV27; size: NA; D: NA; CDR3: CASKGDDTEAFF; DNA: TGTGCCAGCAAAGGGGATGACACTGAAGCTTTCTTT
J: TRBJ2-3; V: TRBV6-2/TRBV6-3; size: NA; D: NA; CDR3: CASSYGALGDTQYF; DNA: TGTGCCAGCAGTTACGGGGCCCTAGGGGATACGCAGTATTTT
J: TRBJ1-1; V: TRBV27; size: NA; D: TRBD1; CDR3: CASSLYRGPTEAFF; DNA: TGTGCCAGCAGTTTATACAGGGGCCCCACTGAAGCTTTCTTT
J: TRBJ2-3; V: TRBV15; size: once; D: NA; CDR3: CATSREEAGLDTQYF; DNA: TGTGCCACCAGCAGAGAGGAAGCGGGTTTAGATACGCAGTATTTT
J: TRBJ1-1; V: TRBV6-5; size: NA; D: TRBD1; CDR3: CASTNLGQGIEAFF; DNA: TGTGCCAGCACCAACCTGGGACAGGGGATTGAAGCTTTCTTT
J: TRBJ1-6; V: TRBV6-5; size: NA; D: TRBD1; CDR3: CASSYQIGTGVSPLHF; DNA: TGTGCCAGCAGTTACCAGATCGGGACAGGGGTTTCACCCCTCCACTTT
J: TRBJ2-2; V: TRBV6-4; size: many; D: TRBD1; CDR3: CASSDSRTGAGELFF; DNA: TGTGCCAGCAGTGACTCGAGGACAGGGGCCGGGGAGCTGTTTTTT
J: TRBJ1-2; V: TRBV11-3; size: NA; D: NA; CDR3: CASSLGGVGYTF; DNA: TGTGCCAGCAGCTTAGGCGGGGTAGGCTACACCTTC
J: TRBJ1-1; V: TRBV5-1; size: NA; D: NA; CDR3: CASSSWTANTEAFF; DNA: TGCGCCAGCAGCTCCTGGACAGCGAACACTGAAGCTTTCTTT
J: TRBJ1-1; V: TRBV6-5; size: NA; D: TRBD1; CDR3: CASSRGDRGLEAFF; DNA: TGTGCCAGCAGTCGAGGGGACAGGGGCCTTGAAGCTTTCTTT
J: TRBJ2-7; V: TRBV29-1; size: NA; D: NA; CDR3: CSVEDQGTFPYEQYF; DNA: TGCAGCGTTGAAGATCAAGGGACTTTTCCCTACGAGCAGTACTTC
J: TRBJ1-4; V: TRBV5-1; size: NA; D: TRBD1; CDR3: CASSLPDAQGTEKLFF; DNA: TGCGCCAGCAGCCTCCCCGACGCACAGGGGACTGAAAAACTGTTTTTT
J: TRBJ2-2; V: TRBV29-1; size: few; D: NA; CDR3: CSVVGGSGSTGELFF; DNA: TGCAGCGTTGTAGGAGGGAGTGGGAGCACCGGGGAGCTGTTTTTT
J: TRBJ1-4; V: TRBV5-1; size: NA; D: NA; CDR3: CASSQQGGGANEKLFF; DNA: TGCGCCAGCAGCCAGCAGGGTGGAGGGGCTAATGAAAAACTGTTTTTT
J: TRBJ2-2; V: TRBV5-6; size: NA; D: NA; CDR3: CASSLTTANTGELFF; DNA: TGTGCCAGCAGCTTGACTACCGCGAACACCGGGGAGCTGTTTTTT
J: TRBJ1-2; V: TRBV29-1; size: NA; D: NA; CDR3: CSVDRGGADGYTF; DNA: TGCAGCGTTGACCGAGGGGGGGCTGATGGCTACACCTTC
J: TRBJ2-7; V: TRBV28; size: NA; D: NA; CDR3: CASRPTGFEQYF; DNA: TGTGCCAGCCGGCCAACGGGGTTCGAGCAGTACTTC
J: TRBJ1-1; V: TRBV6-5; size: once; D: TRBD1; CDR3: CASRRQGDTEAFF; DNA: TGTGCCAGCAGAAGACAGGGGGACACTGAAGCTTTCTTT
J: TRBJ2-1; V: TRBV19; size: few; D: NA; CDR3: CASNPSPGTFENEQFF; DNA: TGTGCCAGTAACCCAAGTCCCGGGACATTCGAGAATGAGCAGTTCTTC
J: TRBJ1-1; V: TRBV9; size: once; D: NA; CDR3: CASSVGTPTEAFF; DNA: TGTGCCAGCAGCGTAGGGACACCCACTGAAGCTTTCTTT
J: TRBJ1-6; V: TRBV28; size: NA; D: TRBD1; CDR3: CASSTGTGNNSPLHF; DNA: TGTGCCAGCAGCACCGGGACAGGGAATAATTCACCCCTCCACTTT
J: TRBJ2-3; V: TRBV4-1; size: NA; D: TRBD2; CDR3: CASSQERGLAGDTTDTQYF; DNA: TGCGCCAGCAGCCAAGAGCGGGGACTAGCGGGGGATACCACAGATACGCAGTATTTT
J: TRBJ2-1; V: TRBV4-1; size: NA; D: NA; CDR3: CASSQIGGGGGNYNEQFF; DNA: TGCGCCAGCAGCCAAATAGGAGGGGGAGGGGGGAACTACAATGAGCAGTTCTTC
J: TRBJ1-4; V: TRBV10-3; size: once; D: TRBD1; CDR3: CAIRRGTGVEKLFF; DNA: TGTGCCATCAGGAGAGGGACAGGGGTTGAAAAACTGTTTTTT
J: TRBJ1-1; V: TRBV7-7; size: NA; D: NA; CDR3: CASSLARIGNTEAFF; DNA: TGTGCTAGCAGCTTAGCGCGGATAGGGAACACTGAAGCTTTCTTT
J: TRBJ1-5; V: TRBV5-1; size: NA; D: TRBD1; CDR3: CASSFADRDKKYSNQPQHF; DNA: TGCGCCAGCAGCTTCGCGGACAGGGACAAAAAATATAGCAATCAGCCCCAGCATTTT
J: TRBJ1-4; V: TRBV7-2; size: NA; D: NA; CDR3: CASSLGAGTNEKLFF; DNA: TGTGCCAGCAGCTTAGGGGCGGGGACTAATGAAAAACTGTTTTTT
J: TRBJ2-3; V: TRBV10-2; size: NA; D: NA; CDR3: CASMQADHTDTQYF; DNA: TGCGCCAGCATGCAAGCGGATCACACAGATACGCAGTATTTT
J: TRBJ2-1; V: TRBV3-1/TRBV3-2; size: NA; D: TRBD2; CDR3: CASSQPLAGAESYNEQFF; DNA: TGTGCCAGCAGCCAACCACTAGCGGGGGCCGAATCCTACAATGAGCAGTTCTTC
J: TRBJ2-1; V: TRBV5-1; size: NA; D: NA; CDR3: CASRTVYNEQFF; DNA: TGCGCCAGCAGAACAGTCTACAATGAGCAGTTCTTC
J: TRBJ1-3; V: TRBV5-6; size: NA; D: TRBD1; CDR3: CASSFKGTAMRGNTIYF; DNA: TGTGCCAGCAGCTTTAAAGGGACAGCAATGAGGGGAAACACCATATATTTT
J: TRBJ1-1; V: TRBV7-2; size: NA; D: TRBD1; CDR3: CASSSGTGDTEAFF; DNA: TGTGCCAGCAGCTCTGGGACAGGGGACACTGAAGCTTTCTTT
J: TRBJ2-2; V: TRBV10-3; size: NA; D: TRBD2; CDR3: CAISDLALAGPGNTGELFF; DNA: TGTGCCATCAGTGATTTAGCCTTAGCGGGTCCCGGGAACACCGGGGAGCTGTTTTTT